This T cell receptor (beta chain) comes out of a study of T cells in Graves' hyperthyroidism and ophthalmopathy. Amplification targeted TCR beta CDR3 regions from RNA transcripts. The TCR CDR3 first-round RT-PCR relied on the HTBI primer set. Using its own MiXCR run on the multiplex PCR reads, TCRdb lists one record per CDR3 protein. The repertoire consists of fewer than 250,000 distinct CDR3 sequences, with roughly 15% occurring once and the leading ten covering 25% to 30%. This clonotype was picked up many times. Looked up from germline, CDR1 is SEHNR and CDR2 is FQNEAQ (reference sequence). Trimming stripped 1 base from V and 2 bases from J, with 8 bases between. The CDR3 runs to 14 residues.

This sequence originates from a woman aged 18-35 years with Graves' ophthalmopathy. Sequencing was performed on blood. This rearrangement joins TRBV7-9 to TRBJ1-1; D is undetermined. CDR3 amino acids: CASSLDPGNTEAFF. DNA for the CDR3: TGTGCCAGCAGCTTAGATCCGGGTAACACTGAAGCTTTCTTT.